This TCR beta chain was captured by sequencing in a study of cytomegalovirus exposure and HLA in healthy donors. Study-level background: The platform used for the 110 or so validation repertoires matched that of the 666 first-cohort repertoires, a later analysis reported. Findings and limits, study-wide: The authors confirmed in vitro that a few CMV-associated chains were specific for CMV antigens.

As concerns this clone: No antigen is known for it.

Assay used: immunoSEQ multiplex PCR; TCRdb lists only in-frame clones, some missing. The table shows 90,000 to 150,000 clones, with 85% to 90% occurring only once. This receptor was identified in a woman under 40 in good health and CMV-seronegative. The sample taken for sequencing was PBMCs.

The CDR3: CASSSLNANYGYTF. CDR3 sequence (DNA): TGCGCCAGCAGCTCCCTAAATGCTAACTATGGCTACACCTTC. This chain uses TRBV5-1 with TRBJ1-2; no clear D gene. The CDR3 covers 14 residues. Germline lookup yields CDR1 SGHRS and CDR2 YFSETQ. The V and J ends lost 3 bases and 0 bases respectively, with 9 bases between them.